This TCR beta chain emerged from a study of persistence of HIV-infected CD4 T cells. Study-wide points: TCR oligoclonality correlated with proviral oligoclonality in the same sorted populations. Degenerate expanded CDR3beta sequences were enriched among CMV- and Gag-responding cells.

Germline CDR1 and CDR2: SGDLS and YYNGEE. The CDR3 sequence is 15 residues long. V lost 4 bases to trimming and J lost 9 bases; unmatched junction nucleotides: 8. Sequencing used immunoSEQ version 4 in survey mode. TCRdb's table, derived via immunoSEQ multiplex PCR, lists solely in-frame clones and lacks some. The data show roughly 43,000 clones, 91% seen once. With regard to this clone: Its target is unknown.

Cells were stimulated nonspecifically with anti-CD3/anti-CD28 magnetic beads. CD4+ T cells upregulating both CD40 ligand and CD69 were sorted as responding cells. Adults with HIV-1 started suppressive ART while chronically infected. Donors had CD4+ T cell counts above 400 cells/uL and were CMV-seropositive. The sample was CD4+ T cells sorted from PBMCs after roughly 17-hour stimulation, taken from a patient who received antiretroviral therapy. The rearrangement links TRBV9 to TRBJ1-6; 9 nucleotides match TRBD1. This TCR derives from an adult man with HIV who was CMV-seropositive. The chain's CDR3 is CASSTPGQGASPLHF. For the CDR3, the DNA is TGTGCCAGCAGCACACCGGGACAGGGTGCTTCACCCCTCCACTTT.